This entry concerns a single T cell receptor beta chain. Antigen: not known. Germline V gene data show CDR1 as LNHNV and CDR2 as YYDKDF (reference sequence). The CDR3 loop spans 17 amino acids. Between the trimmed V and J ends, which lost 0 bases and 1 base, there was a span of 13 bases. The sample originates from a study of monozygotic twins with cystic fibrosis. Produced via immunoSEQ multiplex PCR; TCRdb's table is partial and in-frame only. This sample has 13,000 to 15,000 clones, with roughly 98% found just once. Study-wide results and limits: Median Simpson clonality of roughly 0.0093 suggested naive T cells predominated. Co-twins had the most similar V usage for 13 of 16 pairs, J for 8.

This sequence was found in a girl aged 2-15 years with cystic fibrosis. Specimen: blood. This rearrangement joins TRBV15 to TRBJ1-5; D gene uncertain. The CDR3 region is CATSRDIRLESNQPQHF. In nucleotides, the CDR3 is TGTGCCACCAGCAGAGATATACGGCTCGAAAGCAATCAGCCCCAGCATTTT.